This TCR beta chain was profiled in a study of blood T cell repertoires in COVID-19. Background on the study: Acute and convalescent COVID-19 specimens originated in the United States, Italy and Spain. T cells, B-cell-depleted T cells, or PBMCs supplied cDNA or gDNA.

Original processing methods: Counts of nucleated cells, estimated from reference gene primer amplification, were obtained. Profiled with immunoSEQ multiplex PCR; TCRdb holds only in-frame clones, not every one. V and J calls and clone size are copied from that table; D and trimming were computed from the DNA. The sample carries tens of thousands of clones, 70% to 90% recorded once. This CDR3 has 14 residues. Germline CDR1 LGHNT, CDR2 FRNRAP. Sequencing was done on a sample of peripheral blood. This TCR derives from a woman aged 80 or over in a cohort sampled during active or convalescent COVID-19. This chain connects TRBV12-5 to TRBJ2-3, with D unclear. This CDR3 is CASVLDLGGDTQYF. Written as DNA, the CDR3 is TGTGCCTCGGTTCTAGACCTTGGTGGAGATACGCAGTATTTT.